A selection of T cell receptor beta chains follows, all from one sample in a study of cytomegalovirus exposure and HLA in healthy donors. Here immunoSEQ multiplex PCR was the method, and the copy in TCRdb shows in-frame clones only, minus some. The profile shows about 120,000 clones, roughly 9% of them singletons. Sample: PBMCs. These receptor sequences come from a woman between 40 and 55 years old in good health and CMV-seropositive. CDR3s leave out the opening cysteine and the closing phenylalanine or tryptophan.

TRBV19,15,TRBJ1-5,ASSIVADRGGNQPQH
TRBV30,12,TRBJ2-1,ATGGSSSYNEQF
TRBV6-5,10,TRBJ2-5,ASSYSRETQY
TRBV9,11,TRBJ2-2,ASSLRGTGELF
TRBV6-4,13,TRBJ1-2,ASAPGTGFSYGYT
TRBV6-5,13,TRBJ2-1,ASSLGGGEFNEQF
TRBV6-1,13,TRBJ2-2,ASSGPSVSTGELF
TRBV4-1,12,TRBJ2-5,ASSQERGQETQY
TRBV15,11,TRBJ2-7,ATSRGSVSEQY
TRBV7-9,13,TRBJ1-1,ASSLFPGVNTEAF
TRBV5-1,12,TRBJ2-1,ASSLEGTYNEQF
TRBV6-5,13,TRBJ2-7,ASSYSSLTRGEQY
TRBV5-6,12,TRBJ1-2,ASNLPGSNYGYT
TRBV18,12,TRBJ2-7,ASSPRQLVNEQY
TRBV5-1,14,TRBJ2-3,ASGRDTILSTDTQY
TRBV6-5,12,TRBJ1-2,ASSPPGRGNGYT
TRBV7-2,11,TRBJ1-1,ASSSSGRAGAF
TRBV30,12,TRBJ1-4,AWQQGRANEKLF
TRBV5-1,11,TRBJ1-1,ASAGTGEFEAF
TRBV27,14,TRBJ1-1,ASSSWAQGARTEAF
TRBV7-9,14,TRBJ2-5,ASSPRTSGVQETQY
TRBV13,9,TRBJ2-1,ASRAGDEQF
TRBV18,16,TRBJ1-4,ASSPQGIKKVTNEKLF
TRBV7-8,13,TRBJ1-5,ASSLDRASNQPQH
TRBV15,14,TRBJ1-2,ATSRDDWGRSWGYT
TRBV18,9,TRBJ2-7,ASRVSYEQY
TRBV6-6,12,TRBJ1-1,ASSYLDRYGEAF
TRBV10-1,13,TRBJ1-6,ASSDYRGKNSPLH
TRBV21-1,13,TRBJ1-4,ASSPPGQGDEKLF
TRBV5-1,12,TRBJ1-3,ASSTGQGGNTIY
TRBV2,12,TRBJ2-7,ASSEAGSSYEQY
TRBV9,12,TRBJ1-4,ASSVGRFNEKLF
TRBV5-4,13,TRBJ1-1,ASSLKQGAGTEAF
TRBV10-2,11,TRBJ2-3,ASSELAADTQY
TRBV5-1,12,TRBJ2-7,ASSLAPGGYEQY
TRBV18,13,TRBJ1-1,ASSLSESGNTEAF
TRBV30,13,TRBJ2-7,AWSRGRVRSYEQY
TRBV19,14,TRBJ1-2,ASSAPLGQANYGYT
TRBV19,11,TRBJ2-2,ASSTGSTGELF
TRBV30,13,TRBJ2-1,AWSLAGTGRNEQF
TRBV6-5,13,TRBJ2-5,ASSALLAGTETQY
TRBV19,12,TRBJ2-7,ASSSPGFPYEQY
TRBV5-1,13,TRBJ2-2,ASSSGQPNTGELF
TRBV28,15,TRBJ2-3,ASSSGTSGNSTDTQY
TRBV18,13,TRBJ1-4,ASSPRGEPNEKLF
TRBV18,12,TRBJ2-7,ASSPGTGADEQY
TRBV7-7,14,TRBJ2-1,ASSLRPGQGGDEQF
TRBV5-8,12,TRBJ2-7,ASSAGLAVYEQY
TRBV28,13,TRBJ1-2,ASSPGGQGNYGYT
TRBV27,14,TRBJ1-6,ASSPTSGIGNSPLH
TRBV7-9,16,TRBJ2-2,ASSLTLAGGPFSGELF
TRBV18,12,TRBJ1-1,ASSPGQGTTEAF
TRBV28,13,TRBJ2-1,ASSTSGGAFDEQF
TRBV19,11,TRBJ1-5,ASSDRRNQPQH
TRBV7-2,13,TRBJ1-6,ASSFRTGGSTPLH
TRBV6-1,12,TRBJ1-1,ASSERDTSTEAF
TRBV30,12,TRBJ1-2,AWSPIGDLYGYT